Sequencing of this T cell receptor (beta chain) was carried out in a study of regulatory and conventional T cells in RAG deficiency. Study-wide findings and caveats: Compared with controls, unique Treg TCR beta sequences dropped around 92-fold in Omenn syndrome and CID/AS. RAG-deficient patients showed markedly lower Shannon entropy and higher Simpson indices than control T-cell subsets.

Clones were sequenced by immunoSEQ multiplex PCR, and TCRdb holds only the in-frame ones, with some missing. The sample shows approximately 10,000 clones, around 96% of them seen only once. The germline V and J ends were trimmed by 4 bases and 5 bases, with 6 bases remaining between them. Germline CDR1 reads SEHNR; CDR2 reads FQNEAQ (reference sequence). CDR3 length: 12 amino acids. Points on this clone: Antigen specificity is unknown.

Conventional CD4+ T cells were sorted from blood as CD25-low CD127-high cells. This clonotype was obtained from a human donor with RAG deficiency presenting as severe combined immunodeficiency. The sample taken for sequencing was CD4+ effector T cells sorted from blood. The V gene is TRBV7-9, the J gene TRBJ1-5; D gene unclear. CDR3 loop: CASSSQYQPQHF. The CDR3 DNA is TGTGCCAGCAGCTCACAATATCAGCCCCAGCATTTT.